The source of this T cell receptor (beta chain) is a study of OX40 agonist ivuxolimab in advanced cancers. For the study at large: Recorded diagnoses for dose-escalation patients were hepatocellular carcinoma, melanoma, renal cell or head and neck cancer. Patients were roughly 83% male with ages roughly 20 to 80, mean about 60. Anti-PD-1, anti-PD-L1 or anti-CTLA-4 therapy given earlier was allowed, and 40% had some.

V was pared by 4 bases and J by 1 base, with 2 bases between. The germline CDR1 and CDR2 sequences are GTSNPN and SVGIG (reference sequence). This CDR3 comprises 12 residues. The assay was immunoSEQ multiplex PCR, and TCRdb's table has in-frame clones only and misses some. The sample has roughly 60,000 clones; approximately 86% are singletons. This clonotype was obtained from an adult with an advanced solid tumor such as melanoma, head and neck, liver or kidney cancer. The chain joins TRBV30 to TRBJ2-6, with D hard to call. Sequenced material: CD4+ or CD8+ T cells sorted from blood, taken in a trial of the OX40 agonist ivuxolimab. This CDR3 reads CAWISGANVLTF. In DNA, the CDR3 is TGTGCCTGGATTTCTGGGGCCAACGTCCTGACTTTC. The full variable domain, rest sourced from reference TRBV30 and TRBJ2-6, is SQTIHQWPATLVQPVGSPLSLECTVEGTSNPNLYWYRQAAGRGLQLLFYSVGIGQISSEVPQNLSASRPQDRQFILSSKKLLLSDSGFYLCAWISGANVLTFGAGSRLTVL.